In its sample, the clone carrying this T cell receptor (beta chain) was seen a few times. As yet, its antigen is unknown. Sequenced by immunoSEQ multiplex PCR; TCRdb stores in-frame clones only, minus some. The data contain about 160,000 clones, approximately 86% of them singletons. Germline-derived CDR1 and CDR2 are SNHLY and FYNNEI. V lost 3 bases and J lost 6, with 17 bases in between. The CDR3 loop spans 15 amino acids. These data are taken from a study of cytomegalovirus exposure and HLA in healthy donors. Whole-study results and caveats: Three CMV-associated chains proved CMV antigen-specific in vitro.

The donors were part of the roughly 130-subject validation cohort, which stood apart from the approximately 670-subject first cohort. Material: PBMCs. This sequence joins TRBV2 and TRBJ1-2; tentative D call: TRBD1 (6 bases). This receptor was taken from a young man in good health and CMV-seropositive. CDR3 in amino acids: CASSESVTGFNGYTF. The CDR3 region has the DNA TGTGCCAGCAGTGAGTCGGTGACAGGCTTCAATGGCTACACCTTC.